This TCR beta chain is from a study of identifying expanded T cells in peripheral blood. The assay was immunoSEQ multiplex PCR, and TCRdb's table has in-frame clones only and misses some. This table has under 70,000 clones, over 75% appearing once. V lost 1 base and J 2 bases, leaving 18 bases between the germline ends. This CDR3 region has 19 residues. Per germline, CDR1 MNHNS and CDR2 SASEGT. To note about this clone: What it recognizes is unknown.

General study findings and limits: Technical replicates showed around 1.3 changed clones; two weeks 15 to 20; four weeks 19.

The chain combines TRBV6-1 with TRBJ2-6, with D possibly TRBD1 on 5 matching bases. The receptor was derived from a person between 18 and 75 years old in good health. The sequenced material came from blood. Here the CDR3 DNA reads TGTGCCAGCAGTGAAGTGGGGCTCGCAGGGTTAACTGGGGCCAACGTCCTGACTTTC. Residues: CASSEVGLAGLTGANVLTF.